The 5 T cell receptor beta chains below come from one sample, sequenced in a study of PD-L1 blockade in urothelial cancer (dated by TCRdb to 2016 to 2017). Library preparation employed the immunoSEQ multiplex PCR assay. TCRdb retrieved this table from immuneACCESS and kept in-frame rearrangements only. Not all clones are present; in checked studies, unresolved V genes account for under half, and no reason is known for the remainder. Recorded for this sample are some 42,000 clones; approximately 77% of them occurred a single time. About 2.9% of the sample rests with the top ten. This specimen was PBMCs, taken around atezolizumab (anti-PD-L1) treatment. Receptor source: a man between 65 and 80 years old with urothelial cancer.

This chain uses TRBV10-3 with TRBJ1-2; TRBD1 might be the D (6 bases). CDR1 is ENHRY, CDR2 SYGVKD, per germline. CDR3 length: 13 amino acids. V lost 2 bases and J 2 bases, leaving 6 bases between the germline ends. The CDR3 bases are TGTGCCATCAGTGAGCAGGGGAACTATGGCTACACCTTC. Its translation: CAISEQGNYGYTF.

This clone was found a few times. V gene TRBV5-1 combines with J gene TRBJ1-2; no firm D call. Germline CDR1 and CDR2: SGHRS and YFSETQ. The V end lost 4 bases, the J end lost 4 bases, and 11 bases lay between the germline ends. The CDR3 has 13 residues. The CDR3 DNA is TGCGCCAGCAGCGATGGAGAGTTCTATGGCTACACCTTC. Translation gives CASSDGEFYGYTF. Filled out from reference TRBV5-1 and TRBJ1-2, the complete variable domain reads KAGVTQTPRYLIKTRGQQVTLSCSPISGHRSVSWYQQTPGQGLQFLFEYFSETQRNKGNFPGRFSGRQFSNSRSEMNVSTLELGDSALYLCASSDGEFYGYTFGSGTRLTVV.

This clone was detected only once. V gene TRBV6-6 combines with J gene TRBJ1-4; D possibly corresponds to TRBD1 (6 bases). The V end lost 6 bases, the J end lost 0 bases, and 11 bases lay between the germline ends. The CDR3 totals 15 residues. Germline CDR1 and CDR2: MNHNY and SVGAGI (reference sequence). The CDR3 loop is CASSLGQSTNEKLFF. In nucleotides, the CDR3 is TGTGCCAGCAGCCTAGGACAGTCAACTAATGAAAAACTGTTTTTT.

Regarding this clone: Other DNA sequences in the same sample also yield this CDR3. Here the CDR3 DNA reads TGTGCCAGCAGCCCCGGGGGAGGCACTGAAGCTTTCTTT. This encodes CASSPGGGTEAFF. The rearrangement joins TRBV7-9 to TRBJ1-1, with a possible D match to TRBD1 (5 bases). Trimming stripped 5 bases from V and 4 bases from J, with 11 bases between. The CDR3 has 13 amino acids. Germline CDR1 SEHNR, CDR2 FQNEAQ (reference sequence).

The chain couples TRBV28 to TRBJ1-2; TRBD1 matches at 7 bases. CDR1 is MDHEN and CDR2 is SYDVKM in the germline V gene. The CDR3 contains 15 residues. Unmatched junction bases numbered 8, after V lost 5 bases and J lost 2 bases. CDR3 sequence reads: CASSPSGQNNYGYTF. The DNA of the CDR3 is TGTGCCAGCAGTCCCTCGGGACAGAACAACTATGGCTACACCTTC.